The next 10 T cell receptor beta chains were all read from a single sample in a study of T cell responses to AZD1222 COVID-19 vaccine (dated by TCRdb to the early 2020s). The method was the immunoSEQ multiplex PCR assay. TCRdb took this table from immuneACCESS and kept in-frame rearrangements with V and J called. Such tables lack part of the clones; where checked against another copy, unresolved V genes explain under half of the gap, and the rest is unexplained. This sample has approximately 190,000 clones in its table, and roughly 93% of those were observed once. The top ten clonotypes cover 7.5% to 9.5% of the sample. The time point label on this specimen signifies: baseline before first vaccination. The specimen comprised peripheral blood, sampled on day 0 of AZD1222 vaccination. The receptor set was obtained from an adult in good health.

The chain has TRBV6-5 and TRBJ2-3; 10 nucleotides agree with TRBD2. The CDR3 contains 15 residues. V lost 7 bases and J lost 4; bases outside the gene matches: 8. Germline V gene data show CDR1 as MNHEY and CDR2 as SVGAGI. CDR3 in amino acids: CASTSLAGVSDTQYF. As DNA, the CDR3 is TGTGCCAGCACTTCCCTAGCGGGAGTTTCAGATACGCAGTATTTT.

This chain joins TRBV9 and TRBJ2-2, with 9 bases identical to TRBD2. Germline V lookup: CDR1 SGDLS, CDR2 YYNGEE. V was pared by 3 bases and J by 6 bases, with 9 bases of the junction left unmatched. CDR3 length: 16 residues. This chain's CDR3 is CASSAPVAGASGELFF. CDR3 DNA sequence: TGTGCCAGCAGCGCCCCCGTAGCGGGAGCTTCCGGGGAGCTGTTTTTT. The whole variable domain, remainder taken from reference TRBV9 and TRBJ2-2, is DSGVTQTPKHLITATGQRVTLRCSPRSGDLSVYWYQQSLDQGLQFLIQYYNGEERAKGNILERFSAQQFPDLHSELNLSSLELGDSALYFCASSAPVAGASGELFFGEGSRLTVL.

This sequence joins TRBV15 and TRBJ1-4; 7 bases are shared with TRBD1. This CDR3 comprises 19 residues. With 0 bases clipped from V and 0 bases from J, the junction kept 10 bases outside the gene matches. CDR1 LNHNV and CDR2 YYDKDF come from the germline V gene (reference sequence). CDR3 region: CATSRDWGGDRATNEKLFF. CDR3 bases: TGTGCCACCAGCAGAGATTGGGGAGGTGACAGGGCAACTAATGAAAAACTGTTTTTT. Combining the CDR3 with reference TRBV15 and TRBJ1-4 gives the whole variable domain DAMVIQNPRYQVTQFGKPVTLSCSQTLNHNVMYWYQQKSSQAPKLLFHYYDKDFNNEADTPDNFQSRRPNTSFCFLDIRSPGLGDTAMYLCATSRDWGGDRATNEKLFFGSGTQLSVL.

This chain links TRBV24-1 with TRBJ2-1, with 7 bases fitting TRBD1. CDR3 length equals 15 residues. CDR1 and CDR2 from the germline V gene are KGHDR and SFDVKD. The junction had 3 bases not matched to a gene; V was cut back by 5 bases and J by 0 bases. The CDR3: CATSVRTGSYNEQFF. The CDR3 DNA reads as TGTGCCACCAGTGTAAGGACAGGCTCCTACAATGAGCAGTTCTTC.

This sequence joins TRBV3-1 (or the pseudogene TRBV3-2) and TRBJ1-6; the match to TRBD1 covers 7 bases. V trimming: 1 base; J trimming: 8 bases; junction bases outside the gene matches: 5. Germline V gives CDR1 LGHDT, CDR2 YNNKEL (reference sequence). The CDR3 spans 15 residues. CDR3 residues: CASSQGDRVHSPLHF. CDR3 DNA: TGTGCCAGCAGCCAAGGAGACAGGGTACATTCACCCCTCCACTTT.

This clone was detected only a few times. The CDR3: CALNRERTEAFF. The CDR3, as DNA: TGTGCCTTAAACAGGGAAAGGACTGAAGCTTTCTTT. The chain couples TRBV30 to TRBJ1-1, with TRBD1 as a possible D gene (6 bases). Germline loops: CDR1 GTSNPN, CDR2 SVGIG (reference sequence). V was pared by 7 bases and J by 5 bases, with 14 bases between. The CDR3 has 12 amino acids.

The gene calls are TRBV7-8 and TRBJ1-2; TRBD1 might be the D (5 bases). The CDR3 sequence is 9 residues long. Germline CDR1 SGHVS, CDR2 FQNEAQ. The CDR3 here is CGGDYGYTF. CDR3 DNA sequence: TGTGGGGGCGACTATGGCTACACCTTC.

The V call is TRBV27, the J call TRBJ2-5; a possible D gene is TRBD2 (6 bases). The CDR3 has 13 residues. CDR1 and CDR2 (germline): MNHEY, SMNVEV (reference sequence). The V end was cut by 8 bases, the J end by 5 bases, with 15 bases between. The CDR3 protein is CASAEGAGETQYF. The CDR3 coding sequence is TGTGCCAGCGCGGAGGGAGCTGGGGAGACCCAGTACTTC.

The rearrangement links TRBV5-1 to TRBJ2-5, with a weak D call TRBD1 (6 bases). Trimming took 1 base from V and 2 from J, leaving 12 bases between them. The CDR3 length is 15 residues. Germline V CDR1 and CDR2: SGHRS, YFSETQ. The CDR3 spells CASSLRTATQETQYF. Here the CDR3 DNA reads TGCGCCAGCAGCTTGAGGACAGCTACTCAAGAGACCCAGTACTTC.

The CDR3 bases are TGCAGTGCTAGTTTGGCAGTTTCCTACGAGCAGTACTTC. Translation gives CSASLAVSYEQYF. The chain couples TRBV20-1 to TRBJ2-7; D not certain. Germline V gives CDR1 DFQATT, CDR2 SNEGSKA (reference sequence). V was shortened by 3 bases and J by 1 base, with 10 bases between the two germline ends. The CDR3 has 13 amino acids.